The 28 T cell receptor beta chains below come from one sample, sequenced in a study of T cell responses to AZD1222 COVID-19 vaccine. Assay: immunoSEQ multiplex PCR; the TCRdb copy retains only in-frame clones and omits some. The sample comprises 150,000 to 200,000 clones, 90% to 95% of which are singletons, and 0.7% to 0.9% rests with the top ten. The sample was peripheral blood, taken on day 0 of AZD1222 vaccination. The receptors derive from an adult in good health.

The chain employs TRBV6-5 and TRBJ1-6; no reliable D call. The CDR3 extends over 12 amino acids. Germline CDR1 is MNHEY and CDR2 is SVGAGI. V was clipped by 7 bases and J by 13 bases, with 14 bases between them. CDR3 loop: CASTQAPSPLHF. Here the CDR3 DNA reads TGTGCCAGCACCCAGGCGCCAAGCCCCCTCCACTTT.

The V call is TRBV27, the J call TRBJ1-2; tentatively, D is TRBD1 (6 bases). Trimming cost V 4 bases and J 0 bases, with 12 bases left between them. Per the germline V gene, CDR1 is MNHEY and CDR2 is SMNVEV (reference sequence). This CDR3 contains 15 residues. The CDR3 loop reads CASSSPGETNYGYTF. In DNA form, the CDR3 reads TGTGCCAGCAGTTCGCCAGGGGAAACTAACTATGGCTACACCTTC.

This clone showed up just a few times. This sequence joins TRBV7-2 and TRBJ1-1; no firm D call. The CDR3 covers 14 residues. Looked up from germline, CDR1 is SGHTA and CDR2 is FQGNSA. The ends were cut back, 3 bases at V and 1 base at J, with 9 bases in the middle. The CDR3 nucleotides read TGTGCCAGCAGCTTCTCAACCGAGAACACTGAAGCTTTCTTT. Its translation is CASSFSTENTEAFF.

The chain uses TRBV18 and TRBJ1-5; no reliable D call. Trimming removed 5 bases from V and 7 bases from J, with 12 bases in between. CDR3 length: 13 residues. Looked up from germline, CDR1 is KGHSH and CDR2 is LQKENI. The CDR3 bases are TGTGCCAGCTCAGATTCGGGTGACCAGCCCCAGCATTTT. The encoded protein is CASSDSGDQPQHF.

The rearrangement joins TRBV7-3 to TRBJ2-7, with D tentatively TRBD1 or TRBD2 (5 bases each). Germline V gene sequence: CDR1 SGHTA, CDR2 FQGTGA. V was cut by 5 bases and J by 6 bases, with 14 bases left in between. This CDR3 is 13 amino acids long. The CDR3 coding sequence is TGTGCCAGCAGCCCCCAAGTCGGGGCCGAGCAGTACTTC. It yields the protein CASSPQVGAEQYF.

The chain is built from TRBV13 and TRBJ1-2; 8 positions match TRBD1. The V gene end was trimmed by 0 bases and the J gene end by 6 bases; junction bases not matched to a gene: 12. Germline CDR1 is PRHDT and CDR2 is FYEKMQ (reference sequence). The CDR3 runs 17 residues. The CDR3 DNA is TGTGCCAGCAGCTTAGGTTCGCGTGGGGCAGGGGGCGATGGCTACACCTTC. It is translated as CASSLGSRGAGGDGYTF. Full variable domain (remainder filled in from reference TRBV13 and TRBJ1-2): AAGVIQSPRHLIKEKRETATLKCYPIPRHDTVYWYQQGPGQDPQFLISFYEKMQSDKGSIPDRFSAQQFSDYHSELNMSSLELGDSALYFCASSLGSRGAGGDGYTFGSGTRLTVV.

V is TRBV12-3 or TRBV12-4 and J is TRBJ1-5; no definite D call. The V end was cut by 3 bases, the J end by 6 bases, with 9 bases between. This CDR3 region has 13 residues. The CDR3 DNA reads TGTGCCAGCAGTTTCCGTGTTGCTCAGCCCCAGCATTTT. Its translation: CASSFRVAQPQHF.

The V gene is TRBV7-9, the J gene TRBJ2-7; D call uncertain. This CDR3 contains 15 residues. Germline V lookup: CDR1 SEHNR, CDR2 FQNEAQ (reference sequence). The V and J ends lost 7 bases and 5 bases respectively, with 21 bases between them. The CDR3 loop reads CASTYGVSSVHEQYF. The CDR3 region has the DNA TGTGCCAGCACATATGGGGTTTCTTCGGTCCACGAGCAGTACTTC.

The CDR3 spells CASRPRMDRLNSPLHF. DNA for the CDR3: TGTGCCAGCAGACCCCGGATGGACAGACTAAATTCACCCCTCCACTTT. The chain has TRBV27 and TRBJ1-6; D is possibly TRBD1 (6 bases). This CDR3 contains 16 residues. V lost 6 bases and J 7 bases, leaving 19 bases between the germline ends. The V gene's germline CDR1 is MNHEY and CDR2 SMNVEV (reference sequence).

The DNA of the CDR3 is TGTGCCAGCAGCTCCGGGACAGGTTTCTCTGGAAACACCATATATTTT. Translated: CASSSGTGFSGNTIYF. The chain links TRBV7-2 to TRBJ1-3, with 8 bases matching TRBD1. The V gene's germline CDR1 is SGHTA and CDR2 FQGNSA. CDR3 length: 16 residues. Trimming cost V 4 bases and J 0 bases; bases outside gene matches: 5.

The chain couples TRBV27 to TRBJ1-6; D gene unclear. This CDR3 comprises 15 residues. V shed 6 bases and J shed 2 bases, with 11 bases lying between them. Germline V CDR1 and CDR2: MNHEY, SMNVEV (reference sequence). CDR3 in DNA: TGTGCCAGCAGCATCGGATCCACCTATAATTCACCCCTCCACTTT. This sequence encodes CASSIGSTYNSPLHF.

This clone was observed a handful of times. The chain has TRBV19 and TRBJ1-3, with D maybe TRBD1 (5 bases). The length of the CDR3 is 16 residues. From germline, CDR1 is LNHDA and CDR2 SQIVND (reference sequence). The germline V and J ends were trimmed by 1 base and 0 bases, with 10 bases remaining between them. The CDR3 nucleotides read TGTGCCAGTAGTATAGGCGGTGGGGCCTCTGGAAACACCATATATTTT. Translated, it gives CASSIGGGASGNTIYF.

The DNA of the CDR3 is TGTGCCAGCAGCTCGCGCGTACAGGGGGGCTACGAGCAGTACTTC. It yields the protein CASSSRVQGGYEQYF. V and J are TRBV11-2 and TRBJ2-7; 8 bases map to TRBD1. There are 15 residues in the CDR3. Germline CDR1 and CDR2: SGHAT and FQNNGV. V trimming: 4 bases; J trimming: 3 bases; junction bases outside the gene matches: 8. The full variable domain, in which reference TRBV11-2 and TRBJ2-7 provide the parts outside the CDR3, is EAGVAQSPRYKIIEKRQSVAFWCNPISGHATLYWYQQILGQGPKLLIQFQNNGVVDDSQLPKDRFSAERLKGVDSTLKIQPAKLEDSAVYLCASSSRVQGGYEQYFGPGTRLTVT.

This clone came up a few times. The rearrangement uses TRBV11-1 and TRBJ1-1, with D perhaps TRBD1 (5 bases). Germline V CDR1 and CDR2: SGHAT, FQDESV (reference sequence). The CDR3 runs to 12 residues. The ends were cut back, 6 bases at V and 6 bases at J, with 11 bases in the middle. CDR3 sequence reads: CASRAIGAEAFF. DNA of the CDR3: TGTGCCAGCAGGGCTATAGGGGCTGAAGCTTTCTTT.

This sequence joins TRBV7-2 and TRBJ2-4, with 9 bases aligning to TRBD1. Germline CDR1 SGHTA, CDR2 FQGNSA. This CDR3 has 17 amino acids. V shed 3 bases and J 0 bases; nucleotides not matched to a gene: 6. This chain's CDR3 is CASSFITGGLAKNIQYF. CDR3 sequence (DNA): TGTGCCAGCAGCTTTATCACAGGGGGCCTAGCCAAAAACATTCAGTACTTC.

For this clone: Mismatch with germline at one junction end may stem from a read error. This rearrangement joins TRBV29-1 to TRBJ1-1; a possible D gene is TRBD1 (5 bases). CDR3 length: 14 amino acids. Germline V lookup: CDR1 SQVTM, CDR2 ANQGSEA. The CDR3 here is CSVEDPLSLLGPAF. The CDR3, as DNA: TGCAGCGTTGAAGATCCCCTTAGTCTACTGGGGCCCGCGTTT.

This chain's CDR3 is CASSISSYNSPLHF. CDR3 in DNA: TGTGCCAGTAGTATAAGCTCCTATAATTCACCCCTCCACTTT. V is TRBV19 and J is TRBJ1-6, with unresolved D. Looked up from germline, CDR1 is LNHDA and CDR2 is SQIVND (reference sequence). The ends were cut back, 2 bases at V and 0 bases at J, with 2 bases in the middle. CDR3 size: 14 residues.

This chain joins TRBV24-1 and TRBJ1-1, with 12 bases matching TRBD1. Germline assignment: CDR1 KGHDR and CDR2 SFDVKD. The CDR3 is made up of 20 amino acids. V trimming: 9 bases; J trimming: 3 bases; junction bases outside the gene matches: 22. The CDR3 bases are TGTGCCACCGCCGATCCGGACTCCGGGACAGGGGGCGATTTCTACACTGAAGCTTTCTTT. Protein: CATADPDSGTGGDFYTEAFF.

This chain joins TRBV28 and TRBJ2-7, with D possibly being TRBD1 or TRBD2 (5 bases each). Per the germline V gene, CDR1 is MDHEN and CDR2 is SYDVKM. This CDR3 comprises 13 residues. Trimming removed 2 bases at V and 3 bases at J, with 8 bases between. CDR3 coding DNA: TGTGCCAGCAGTTTAGGGACCCTCTACGAGCAGTACTTC. Its translation is CASSLGTLYEQYF.

The chain combines TRBV28 with TRBJ1-1; D remains ambiguous. CDR3 length: 12 residues. V lost 7 bases, J lost 1 base, and 7 bases lay in between. Per the germline V gene, CDR1 is MDHEN and CDR2 is SYDVKM. The CDR3 DNA reads as TGTGCCAGCAATGGCCAGAACACTGAAGCTTTCTTT. Residues: CASNGQNTEAFF.

The genes are TRBV5-1 and TRBJ2-1; 10 positions match TRBD2. The V gene end was trimmed by 4 bases and the J gene end by 6 bases; junction bases not matched to a gene: 7. The CDR3 loop spans 15 amino acids. Per the germline V gene, CDR1 is SGHRS and CDR2 is YFSETQ. The CDR3 is CASSGTGTSVNEQFF. The CDR3 nucleotides read TGCGCCAGCAGCGGGACCGGGACTAGCGTCAATGAGCAGTTCTTC.

DNA for the CDR3: TGTGCCAGCAGCACGGGACTAGCGGGGGAGACAGATACGCAGTATTTT. Protein: CASSTGLAGETDTQYF. The V gene is TRBV7-9, the J gene TRBJ2-3; 14 bases fit TRBD2. CDR1 and CDR2 from the germline V gene are SEHNR and FQNEAQ (reference sequence). The junction had 4 bases not matched to a gene; V was cut back by 5 bases and J by 3 bases. This CDR3 spans 16 amino acids. Full variable domain (rest looked up from reference TRBV7-9 and TRBJ2-3): DTGVSQNPRHKITKRGQNVTFRCDPISEHNRLYWYRQTLGQGPEFLTYFQNEAQLEKSRLLSDRFSAERPKGSFSTLEIQRTEQGDSAMYLCASSTGLAGETDTQYFGPGTRLTVL.

The chain joins TRBV4-2 to TRBJ2-3, with D maybe TRBD2 (6 bases). V shed 0 bases and J shed 8 bases, with 24 bases lying between them. CDR3 length: 18 residues. Germline V lookup: CDR1 LGHNA, CDR2 YNFKEQ. CDR3 DNA: TGTGCCAGCAGCCAAGAGGGGCCTGCCTCTGCCGTGGGAGGTACGCAGTATTTT. Its protein product is CASSQEGPASAVGGTQYF.

The chain carries TRBV4-2 and TRBJ2-1; no reliable D call. The CDR3 consists of 15 residues. Germline CDR1 and CDR2: LGHNA and YNFKEQ. The germline V and J ends were trimmed by 0 bases and 0 bases, with 6 bases remaining between them. The CDR3: CASSQEYGSYNEQFF. The CDR3, as DNA: TGTGCCAGCAGCCAAGAGTACGGCTCCTACAATGAGCAGTTCTTC.

The chain uses TRBV30 and TRBJ2-7, with D possibly being TRBD2 (5 bases). CDR1 and CDR2 (germline): GTSNPN, SVGIG (reference sequence). There are 13 residues in the CDR3. Trimming removed 4 bases from V and 1 base from J, with 11 bases in between. Here the CDR3 DNA reads TGTGCCTGGAACGCCGGGGTATCCTACGAGCAGTACTTC. Protein sequence: CAWNAGVSYEQYF. Full variable domain (missing parts from reference TRBV30 and TRBJ2-7): SQTIHQWPATLVQPVGSPLSLECTVEGTSNPNLYWYRQAAGRGLQLLFYSVGIGQISSEVPQNLSASRPQDRQFILSSKKLLLSDSGFYLCAWNAGVSYEQYFGPGTRLTVT.

This clone was seen only once. This chain joins TRBV18 and TRBJ1-6; a weak D match, TRBD1 (5 bases). Germline CDR1 reads KGHSH; CDR2 reads LQKENI. V lost 1 base to trimming and J lost 0 bases, with 7 bases between them. This CDR3 region has 16 residues. The CDR3 nucleotides read TGTGCCAGCTCACCACTGGACAACTCCTATAATTCACCCCTCCACTTT. This gives the protein CASSPLDNSYNSPLHF.

This clone has a single count. J is TRBJ1-1 and V is TRBV19; the match to TRBD1 covers 9 bases. Germline CDR1 reads LNHDA; CDR2 reads SQIVND (reference sequence). The CDR3 covers 15 residues. V was pared by 5 bases and J by 4 bases, with 8 bases of the junction left unmatched. CDR3 amino acids: CASSSYATGGTEAFF. CDR3 coding DNA: TGTGCCAGTAGTTCTTATGCGACAGGGGGCACTGAAGCTTTCTTT.

The J gene is TRBJ1-2, the V gene TRBV4-3, with 9 bases matching TRBD1. J lost 4 bases, V lost 2 bases, and 11 bases had no gene match. Per the germline V gene, CDR1 is LGHNA and CDR2 is YSLEER. The CDR3 runs to 17 residues. This chain's CDR3 is CASSQITGTGLLYGYTF. CDR3 sequence (DNA): TGCGCCAGCAGCCAAATAACCGGGACAGGGCTCCTCTATGGCTACACCTTC.